The subject of this entry is one T cell receptor (beta chain). This record belongs to a study of OX40 agonist ivuxolimab in advanced cancers. In germline, CDR1 is SGHTA, CDR2 FQGNSA. The CDR3 runs to 15 residues. With 0 bases clipped from V and 2 bases from J, the junction kept 3 bases outside the gene matches. Sequencing used immunoSEQ multiplex PCR; TCRdb keeps in-frame clones, though not all of them. The sample carries 55,000 to 90,000 clones, around 88% recorded once. This clonotype was obtained from an adult with an advanced solid tumor such as melanoma, head and neck, liver or kidney cancer. The sequences come from CD4+ or CD8+ T cells sorted from blood, collected in a trial of the OX40 agonist ivuxolimab. The rearrangement joins TRBV7-2 to TRBJ2-7; 8 positions agree with TRBD2. The DNA of the CDR3 is TGTGCCAGCAGCTTAGCAGAGCGGGGGACCTACGAGCAGTACTTC. It translates to CASSLAERGTYEQYF.